The 15 T cell receptor beta chains listed next were all sequenced from one sample in a study of blood T cell repertoires in COVID-19. Clones were read by immunoSEQ multiplex PCR, and TCRdb kept only the in-frame ones, dropping some. Of under 200,000 clones listed, approximately 84% are singletons. Sequencing was carried out using peripheral blood. These receptors originate from a man aged 18 to 30 with active or convalescent COVID-19.

This chain connects TRBV2 to TRBJ2-3; TRBD2 matches 9 bases. Germline V gene sequence: CDR1 SNHLY, CDR2 FYNNEI. V trimming: 5 bases; J trimming: 0 bases; junction bases outside the gene matches: 3. The CDR3 spans 15 residues. The CDR3 nucleotides read TGTGCCAGCAGTTTAGCGGGGGCGAGCACAGATACGCAGTATTTT. Protein sequence: CASSLAGASTDTQYF. The full variable domain, with the rest looked up from reference TRBV2 and TRBJ2-3, is EPEVTQTPSHQVTQMGQEVILRCVPISNHLYFYWYRQILGQKVEFLVSFYNNEISEKSEIFDDQFSVERPDGSNFTLKIRSTKLEDSAMYFCASSLAGASTDTQYFGPGTRLTVL.

The J gene is TRBJ1-3, the V gene TRBV6-1; perhaps TRBD1 as D (5 bases). Germline assignment: CDR1 MNHNS and CDR2 SASEGT. V was trimmed by 0 bases and J by 0 bases, leaving 9 bases between them. This CDR3 is built from 16 residues. CDR3 amino acids: CASSEAPGNSGNTIYF. The CDR3 DNA sequence: TGTGCCAGCAGTGAAGCGCCAGGGAACTCTGGAAACACCATATATTTT.

The chain recombines TRBV4-3 with TRBJ2-3; 10 bases are shared with TRBD2. The CDR3 is made up of 17 amino acids. Germline loops: CDR1 LGHNA, CDR2 YSLEER. Trimming took 2 bases from V and 2 from J; bases not matched to a gene: 7. Here the CDR3 reads CASSQLTGTSATDTQYF. CDR3 in DNA: TGCGCCAGCAGCCAACTCACCGGGACTAGCGCCACAGATACGCAGTATTTT.

The chain joins TRBV3-1 (or the pseudogene TRBV3-2) to TRBJ2-1, with TRBD2 identical over 8 bases. The J segment lost 0 bases and the V segment lost 6 bases, leaving 7 bases of the junction unmatched. The CDR3 loop spans 16 amino acids. Germline CDR1 is LGHDT and CDR2 is YNNKEL (reference sequence). In DNA form, the CDR3 reads TGTGCCAGCAGTCGAACCGGGACTAGCTCCTACAATGAGCAGTTCTTC. Translated: CASSRTGTSSYNEQFF.

This rearrangement joins TRBV5-5 to TRBJ2-1, with D maybe TRBD2 (6 bases). The CDR3 sequence is 14 residues long. V was pared by 2 bases and J by 6 bases, with 12 bases between. Germline-derived CDR1 and CDR2 are SGHKS and YYEKEE (reference sequence). The CDR3 here is CASSFRLDFNEQFF. CDR3 DNA: TGTGCCAGCAGCTTCAGACTAGATTTCAATGAGCAGTTCTTC. The full variable domain, with the rest looked up from reference TRBV5-5 and TRBJ2-1, is DAGVTQSPTHLIKTRGQQVTLRCSPISGHKSVSWYQQVLGQGPQFIFQYYEKEERGRGNFPDRFSARQFPNYSSELNVNALLLGDSALYLCASSFRLDFNEQFFGPGTRLTVL.

The rearrangement links TRBV25-1 to TRBJ1-2, with unresolved D. The CDR3 covers 14 residues. V lost 3 bases, J lost 1 base, and 9 bases lay in between. CDR1 and CDR2 from the germline V gene are MGHDK and SYGVNS. CDR3 bases: TGTGCCAGCAGTGAGCGGGGAAATAACTATGGCTACACCTTC. It specifies CASSERGNNYGYTF.

This clone was seen a single time. V is TRBV27 and J is TRBJ2-2, with TRBD2 identical over 8 bases. The J segment lost 7 bases and the V segment lost 2 bases, leaving 3 bases of the junction unmatched. CDR1 MNHEY and CDR2 SMNVEV come from the germline V gene (reference sequence). The CDR3 runs 14 residues. CDR3 loop: CASSLLLAVGELFF. CDR3 DNA sequence: TGTGCCAGCAGTTTACTACTAGCGGTCGGGGAGCTGTTTTTT.

This clone was detected a few times. The gene calls are TRBV6-5 and TRBJ1-6; D call uncertain. This CDR3 has 15 amino acids. Germline CDR1 is MNHEY and CDR2 is SVGAGI. V gave up 0 bases and J gave up 7 bases, with 10 bases separating them. CDR3 residues: CASSYSRGFNSPLHF. DNA of the CDR3: TGTGCCAGCAGTTACTCGCGGGGTTTCAATTCACCCCTCCACTTT.

The CDR3: CASSSTGQGNYEQYF. The CDR3 bases are TGTGCCAGTAGTAGCACGGGACAGGGAAACTACGAGCAGTACTTC. The rearrangement links TRBV19 to TRBJ2-7, with TRBD1 identical over 9 bases. Germline V gives CDR1 LNHDA, CDR2 SQIVND (reference sequence). The J segment lost 3 bases and the V segment lost 4 bases, leaving 7 bases of the junction unmatched. The CDR3 contains 15 residues.

This chain connects TRBV7-9 to TRBJ2-1; 7 positions match TRBD1. Trimming took 6 bases from V and 4 from J; bases not matched to a gene: 15. CDR1 and CDR2 (germline): SEHNR, FQNEAQ (reference sequence). The CDR3 has 17 residues. In nucleotides, the CDR3 is TGTGCCAGCAGACCGGCAATCGAATCGGACAGGTACAATGAGCAGTTCTTC. This encodes CASRPAIESDRYNEQFF.

As DNA, the CDR3 is TGTGCCAGCAGCGGCCGCTTCCTAGTACCTAGCACAGATACGCAGTATTTT. The encoded protein is CASSGRFLVPSTDTQYF. The chain couples TRBV21-1 to TRBJ2-3; the table's D call of TRBD2 was not tested on the DNA. TRBV21-1 is labeled a pseudogene. This CDR3 spans 17 amino acids.

The V gene is TRBV11-1, the J gene TRBJ2-5, with unresolved D. The CDR3 length is 14 residues. V lost 1 base, J lost 5 bases, and 11 bases lay in between. Germline V gives CDR1 SGHAT, CDR2 FQDESV (reference sequence). CDR3 coding DNA: TGTGCCAGCAGCTTAGAGCAACTGTGGGAGACCCAGTACTTC. It codes for CASSLEQLWETQYF. The full variable domain, with the rest looked up from reference TRBV11-1 and TRBJ2-5, is EAEVAQSPRYKITEKSQAVAFWCDPISGHATLYWYRQILGQGPELLVQFQDESVVDDSQLPKDRFSAERLKGVDSTLKIQPAELGDSAMYLCASSLEQLWETQYFGPGTRLLVL.

The chain links TRBV7-6 to TRBJ1-5; TRBD1 might be the D (6 bases). V was clipped by 2 bases and J by 4 bases, with 12 bases between them. Germline-derived CDR1 and CDR2 are SGHVS and FNYEAQ. The CDR3 runs to 15 residues. This CDR3 reads CASSLRDNTNQPQHF. Here the CDR3 DNA reads TGTGCCAGCAGCTTACGGGACAATACTAATCAGCCCCAGCATTTT.

V and J are TRBV7-9 and TRBJ2-1; weak D call: TRBD2 (6 bases). V lost 7 bases to trimming and J lost 0 bases, with 10 bases between them. The CDR3 is 14 amino acids. From germline, CDR1 is SEHNR and CDR2 FQNEAQ (reference sequence). CDR3 coding DNA: TGTGCCAGCACTCGGGAGCCCTCCTACAATGAGCAGTTCTTC. Protein product: CASTREPSYNEQFF. Looking up the rest from reference TRBV7-9 and TRBJ2-1 gives the full variable domain: DTGVSQNPRHKITKRGQNVTFRCDPISEHNRLYWYRQTLGQGPEFLTYFQNEAQLEKSRLLSDRFSAERPKGSFSTLEIQRTEQGDSAMYLCASTREPSYNEQFFGPGTRLTVL.

The chain carries TRBV19 and TRBJ1-5, with D possibly matching TRBD1 (5 bases). Germline lookup yields CDR1 LNHDA and CDR2 SQIVND (reference sequence). Between the trimmed V and J ends, which lost 5 bases and 7 bases, there was a span of 12 bases. There are 13 residues in the CDR3. The CDR3 DNA reads as TGTGCCAGTAGTGGGGCCAGTGGGCAGCCCCAGCATTTT. This codes for CASSGASGQPQHF.